This T cell receptor beta chain was recorded in a study of human T cells and chemical hapten exposure. Study-wide context: Variability of per-sample TCR yields stemmed mainly from small differences in pooled library volume.

Time point given: patch test 1, 2 weeks after DPC sensitization. Specified treatment: therapeutic diphenylcyclopropenone sensitization with weekly scalp DPC. This clonotype was seen only a few times. CDR1 and CDR2 (germline): SEHNR, FQNEAQ (reference sequence). The CDR3 contains 14 residues. Trimming stripped 0 bases from V and 3 bases from J, with 3 bases between. MiXCR, applied by TCRdb to the RACE reads, yields one record per CDR3 protein. This table has under 450,000 distinct CDR3 sequences, about 4.8% appearing once. The sequencing here drew on whole blood, taken in connection with sensitization to the hapten diphenylcyclopropenone (DPC). The V call is TRBV7-9, the J call TRBJ2-6; D is uncertain. The sequence was obtained from a woman in her 50s with alopecia areata. Some clones in this sample may be carry-over from other donors' samples. Written as DNA, the CDR3 is TGTGCCAGCAGCTTAGCGATTGGGGCCAACGTCCTGACTTTC. This gives the protein CASSLAIGANVLTF. The full variable domain, its missing parts supplied by reference TRBV7-9 and TRBJ2-6, is DTGVSQNPRHKITKRGQNVTFRCDPISEHNRLYWYRQTLGQGPEFLTYFQNEAQLEKSRLLSDRFSAERPKGSFSTLEIQRTEQGDSAMYLCASSLAIGANVLTFGAGSRLTVL.